Shown below are 8 T cell receptor beta chains from a single sample sequenced in a study of Ad26.COV2.S vaccination and SARS-CoV-2 variants (dated by TCRdb to the early 2020s). The intended sense of this specimen's treatment or condition label: around 19 received Ad26.COV2.S at low or high dose, single or two shots; a few received placebo; per-sample allocation not given. For vaccine and placebo recipients, the sequenced repertoires came from samples collected on day 63 after the first injection. The library was produced with the immunoSEQ multiplex PCR assay. Drawn from immuneACCESS, this table holds only the in-frame rearrangements with V and J called that TCRdb kept. Clones are partly lost; checked studies trace under half to an unresolved V gene and leave the rest unexplained. Counted in this sample were approximately 360,000 clones; around four fifths of them appeared once. The ten largest clonotypes hold about 7.4% of the sample.

This material consisted of peripheral blood, taken in a trial of Ad26.COV2.S vaccine versus placebo. These receptors came from a person aged 18-60 years who received the Ad26.COV2.S COVID-19 vaccine or a placebo.

V is TRBV18 and J is TRBJ1-5; weak D call: TRBD1 (6 bases). Germline CDR1 reads KGHSH; CDR2 reads LQKENI. The CDR3 consists of 14 residues. V was clipped by 5 bases and J by 0 bases, with 8 bases between them. The CDR3 DNA reads as TGTGCCAGCTCATCGGGGGCTAGCAATCAGCCCCAGCATTTT. Its protein is CASSSGASNQPQHF.

CDR3 sequence reads: CASSLAVGYTF. In DNA form, the CDR3 reads TGTGCCAGCAGCTTAGCAGTTGGCTACACCTTC. This chain joins TRBV7-9 and TRBJ1-2; D is unresolved. This CDR3 has 11 amino acids. Germline CDR1 is SEHNR and CDR2 is FQNEAQ (reference sequence). Deletions cut 0 bases from V and 7 bases from J, with 3 bases between.

J is TRBJ1-2 and V is TRBV3-1 (or the pseudogene TRBV3-2); 7 positions agree with TRBD1. This CDR3 is built from 15 residues. CDR1 and CDR2 from the germline V gene are LGHDT and YNNKEL (reference sequence). V lost 8 bases, J lost 3 bases, and 12 bases stayed unmatched. The CDR3 sequence: CASSHRGVKHYGYTF. In DNA, the CDR3 is TGTGCCAGCTCGCACAGGGGAGTCAAGCACTATGGCTACACCTTC.

The chain links TRBV5-1 to TRBJ1-2; 9 nucleotides match TRBD1. The CDR3 consists of 14 residues. The trim removed 4 bases at V and 4 bases at J, leaving 5 bases unmatched. CDR1 is SGHRS and CDR2 is YFSETQ in the germline V gene. Here the CDR3 DNA reads TGCGCCAGCAGCGCGACAGGGGGGTTCTATGGCTACACCTTC. Amino acid sequence: CASSATGGFYGYTF.

The V call is TRBV5-1, the J call TRBJ1-4; no reliable D call. Germline V gene lookup returns CDR1 SGHRS and CDR2 YFSETQ. The CDR3 contains 14 residues. Trimming left V 4 bases short and J 0 bases short, with 7 bases between. In DNA, the CDR3 is TGCGCCAGCAGCGCCGCTGCAACTAATGAAAAACTGTTTTTT. Translating it yields CASSAAATNEKLFF.

The gene calls are TRBV10-3 and TRBJ1-1; D not resolved. The V end lost 6 bases, the J end lost 0 bases, and 8 bases lay between the germline ends. The CDR3 runs 13 residues. Germline assignment: CDR1 ENHRY and CDR2 SYGVKD. The CDR3 here is CAISQALNTEAFF. CDR3 nucleotide sequence: TGTGCCATCAGCCAGGCCTTGAACACTGAAGCTTTCTTT.

This chain connects TRBV11-2 to TRBJ2-7; the D gene is possibly TRBD2 (7 bases). Germline V CDR1 and CDR2: SGHAT, FQNNGV. Between the trimmed V and J ends, which lost 6 bases and 9 bases, there was a span of 12 bases. This CDR3 has 11 amino acids. CDR3 DNA: TGTGCCAGCAGAGGGGGGGGAAGGCAGTACTTC. Protein: CASRGGGRQYF. Full variable domain (missing parts from reference TRBV11-2 and TRBJ2-7): EAGVAQSPRYKIIEKRQSVAFWCNPISGHATLYWYQQILGQGPKLLIQFQNNGVVDDSQLPKDRFSAERLKGVDSTLKIQPAKLEDSAVYLCASRGGGRQYFGPGTRLTVT.

The chain uses TRBV29-1 and TRBJ1-1; D call uncertain. This CDR3 region has 12 residues. The V gene's germline CDR1 is SQVTM and CDR2 ANQGSEA. Trimming took off 3 bases at V and 5 bases at J, with 10 bases between the two ends. CDR3 sequence: CSVESPGTEAFF. CDR3 sequence (DNA): TGCAGCGTTGAGAGCCCTGGGACTGAAGCTTTCTTT.